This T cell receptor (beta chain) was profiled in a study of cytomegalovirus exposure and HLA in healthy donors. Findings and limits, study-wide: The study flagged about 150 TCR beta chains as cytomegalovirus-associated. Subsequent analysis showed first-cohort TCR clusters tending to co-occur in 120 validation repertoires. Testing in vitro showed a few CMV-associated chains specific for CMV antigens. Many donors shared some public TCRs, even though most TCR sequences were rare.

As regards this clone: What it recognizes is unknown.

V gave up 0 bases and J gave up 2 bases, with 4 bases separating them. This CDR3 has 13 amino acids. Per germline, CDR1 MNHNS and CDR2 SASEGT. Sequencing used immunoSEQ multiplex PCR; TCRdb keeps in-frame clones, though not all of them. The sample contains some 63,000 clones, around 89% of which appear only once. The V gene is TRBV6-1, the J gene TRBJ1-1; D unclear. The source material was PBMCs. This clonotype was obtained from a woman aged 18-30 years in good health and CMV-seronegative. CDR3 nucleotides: TGTGCCAGCAGTGAAGCCCCTAACACTGAAGCTTTCTTT. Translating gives CASSEAPNTEAFF.